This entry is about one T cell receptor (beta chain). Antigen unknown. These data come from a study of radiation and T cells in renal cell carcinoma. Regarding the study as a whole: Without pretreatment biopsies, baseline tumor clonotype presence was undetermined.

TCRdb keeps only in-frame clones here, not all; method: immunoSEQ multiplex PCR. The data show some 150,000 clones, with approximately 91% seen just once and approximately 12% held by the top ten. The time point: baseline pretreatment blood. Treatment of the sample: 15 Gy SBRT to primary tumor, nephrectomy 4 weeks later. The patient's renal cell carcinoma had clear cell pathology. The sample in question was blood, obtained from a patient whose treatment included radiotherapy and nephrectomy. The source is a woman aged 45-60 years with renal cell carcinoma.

CDR3 sequence (DNA): TGTGCCAGCACCCCCCTCCGGGGAAATCAGCCCCAGCATTTT. This gives the protein CASTPLRGNQPQHF. The rearrangement uses TRBV6-1 and TRBJ1-5; D remains ambiguous. Deletions cut 7 bases from V and 4 bases from J, with 14 bases between. This CDR3 is 14 amino acids long. CDR1 is MNHNS and CDR2 is SASEGT in the germline V gene.